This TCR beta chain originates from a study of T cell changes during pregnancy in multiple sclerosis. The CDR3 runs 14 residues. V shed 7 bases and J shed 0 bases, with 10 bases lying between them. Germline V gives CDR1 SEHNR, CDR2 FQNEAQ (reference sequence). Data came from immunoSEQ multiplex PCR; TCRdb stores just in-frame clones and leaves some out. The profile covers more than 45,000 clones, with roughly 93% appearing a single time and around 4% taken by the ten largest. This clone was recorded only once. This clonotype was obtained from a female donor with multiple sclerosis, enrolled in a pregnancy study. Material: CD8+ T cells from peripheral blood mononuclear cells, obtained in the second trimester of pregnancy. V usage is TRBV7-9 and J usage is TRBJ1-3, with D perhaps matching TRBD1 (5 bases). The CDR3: CASTGGDSGNTIYF. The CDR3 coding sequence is TGTGCCAGCACGGGGGGGGACTCTGGAAACACCATATATTTT.